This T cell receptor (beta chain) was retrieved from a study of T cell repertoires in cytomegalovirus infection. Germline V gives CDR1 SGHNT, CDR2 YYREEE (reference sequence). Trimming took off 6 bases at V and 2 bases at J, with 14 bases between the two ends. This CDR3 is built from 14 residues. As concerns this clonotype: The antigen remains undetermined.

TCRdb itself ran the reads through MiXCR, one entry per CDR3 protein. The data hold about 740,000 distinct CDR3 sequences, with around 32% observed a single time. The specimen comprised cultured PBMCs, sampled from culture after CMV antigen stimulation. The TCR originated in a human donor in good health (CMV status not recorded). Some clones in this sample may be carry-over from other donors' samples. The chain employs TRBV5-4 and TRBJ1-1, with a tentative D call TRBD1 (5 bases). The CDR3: CASTWGGLNTEAFF. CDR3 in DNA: TGTGCCAGCACCTGGGGCGGCTTAAACACTGAAGCTTTCTTT.